Listed here are 13 T cell receptor beta chains from one sample, sequenced in a study of human T cells and chemical hapten exposure. TCRdb re-derived calls from the 5' RACE reads in MiXCR, one entry per CDR3 protein. The table records 65,000 to 90,000 distinct CDR3 sequences, around a sixth of them present only once. Total RNA was isolated from whole blood that had not been fractionated. The receptor set was obtained from a female donor in good health.

This clonotype showed up just a few times. V gene TRBV3-1 combines with J gene TRBJ2-1; the match to TRBD2 covers 9 bases. With V trimmed by 3 bases and J by 8 bases, 11 bases remained unmatched. The CDR3 runs to 16 residues. Germline V gives CDR1 LGHDT, CDR2 YNNKEL (reference sequence). CDR3 protein: CASSHTGSGGRHEQFF. CDR3 nucleotide sequence: TGTGCCAGCAGCCACACCGGCAGCGGGGGGAGACATGAGCAGTTCTTC.

The chain joins TRBV5-5 to TRBJ2-5; D could derive from TRBD1 or TRBD2 (5 bases each). This CDR3 spans 13 amino acids. The germline V gene encodes CDR1 SGHKS and CDR2 YYEKEE (reference sequence). With 2 bases removed from V and 4 bases from J, the gap between germline ends came to 9 bases. CDR3 protein: CASSLGDGETQYF. The CDR3 nucleotides are TGTGCCAGCAGCTTAGGGGACGGAGAGACCCAGTACTTC.

V and J are TRBV20-1 and TRBJ2-1, with no clear D. Per the germline V gene, CDR1 is DFQATT and CDR2 is SNEGSKA (reference sequence). The V end was cut by 8 bases, the J end by 7 bases, with 9 bases between. The CDR3 spans 10 residues. The CDR3 DNA sequence: TGCAGTCCAAATGAGAATGAGCAGTTCTTC. Protein product: CSPNENEQFF.

A few counts support this clonotype. This chain links TRBV2 with TRBJ1-1; D is unclear. The V and J ends lost 6 bases and 11 bases respectively, with 22 bases between them. Germline V gene sequence: CDR1 SNHLY, CDR2 FYNNEI. This CDR3 spans 14 amino acids. This CDR3 is CASSLTGPSEYAFF. CDR3 bases: TGTGCCAGCAGCCTTACCGGGCCGAGTGAGTACGCTTTCTTT.

The chain couples TRBV2 to TRBJ1-1; no clear D gene. In germline, CDR1 is SNHLY, CDR2 FYNNEI. V was cut by 2 bases and J by 5 bases, with 9 bases left in between. The CDR3 sequence is 13 residues long. In DNA form, the CDR3 reads TGTGCCAGCAGTGAATTACAGCAAACTGAAGCTTTCTTT. It is translated as CASSELQQTEAFF.

The sample holds many counts of this clonotype. The chain recombines TRBV4-2 with TRBJ1-5; 8 nucleotides match TRBD1. V lost 0 bases, J lost 0 bases, and 10 bases stayed unmatched. The CDR3 is made up of 19 amino acids. Per the germline V gene, CDR1 is LGHNA and CDR2 is YNFKEQ. The CDR3 nucleotides are TGTGCCAGCAGCCAAGATCCAGTGACAGGGGAAGATAGCAATCAGCCCCAGCATTTT. It translates to CASSQDPVTGEDSNQPQHF.

The chain couples TRBV5-1 to TRBJ1-1; D not certain. CDR3 size: 13 residues. Deletions cut 5 bases from V and 10 bases from J, with 18 bases between. In germline, CDR1 is SGHRS, CDR2 YFSETQ. DNA for the CDR3: TGCGCCAGCAGTCAGGACGGTTCCGGTCGAGCTTTCTTT. Protein product: CASSQDGSGRAFF.

This clonotype was counted ten times or more. This chain links TRBV4-2 with TRBJ2-3; D not resolved. This CDR3 is 15 amino acids long. V dropped 5 bases and J dropped 0 bases, with 12 bases sitting between them. Germline V lookup: CDR1 LGHNA, CDR2 YNFKEQ. The CDR3, as DNA: TGTGCCAGCAGCGGTGGATACGGGAGCACAGATACGCAGTATTTT. Its translation is CASSGGYGSTDTQYF.

This chain links TRBV9 with TRBJ2-1, with 9 bases that match TRBD2. The CDR3 sequence is 14 residues long. CDR1 and CDR2 (germline): SGDLS, YYNGEE. Trimming removed 0 bases from V and 8 bases from J; junction bases left unmatched: 3. CDR3 sequence: CASSVGTSVYEQFF. CDR3 nucleotides: TGTGCCAGCAGCGTAGGGACTAGCGTATATGAGCAGTTCTTC.

This clonotype was counted many times. The chain carries TRBV20-1 and TRBJ2-3; a weak D match, TRBD2 (6 bases). Germline V gene lookup returns CDR1 DFQATT and CDR2 SNEGSKA (reference sequence). The CDR3 is 16 amino acids. Trimming cost V 5 bases and J 4 bases, with 22 bases left between them. For the CDR3, the DNA is TGCAGTGCTCCCGAGACTAGGTATCTATGGGCAGATACGCAGTATTTT. Translated: CSAPETRYLWADTQYF.

This clonotype has just a few counts. The chain links TRBV7-9 to TRBJ1-4; D may be TRBD1 (5 bases). CDR1 SEHNR and CDR2 FQNEAQ come from the germline V gene (reference sequence). The CDR3 is 14 residues long. With 8 bases removed from V and 7 bases from J, the gap between germline ends came to 17 bases. The CDR3 sequence: CASRKLQGGEKLFF. CDR3 in DNA: TGTGCCAGCCGCAAGCTCCAGGGCGGTGAAAAACTGTTTTTT.

V and J are TRBV5-1 and TRBJ1-2; the D gene is possibly TRBD1 (6 bases). Trimming removed 2 bases from V and 4 bases from J, with 12 bases in between. CDR1 and CDR2 from the germline V gene are SGHRS and YFSETQ. CDR3 size: 14 residues. The CDR3 here is CASSFPDSPYGYTF. In DNA form, the CDR3 reads TGCGCCAGCAGCTTTCCGGACAGCCCCTATGGCTACACCTTC.

This clonotype was counted a few times. The chain recombines TRBV6-2 or TRBV6-3 with TRBJ2-1; TRBD2 aligns across 7 bases. Losses at the gene ends were 0 bases for V and 3 bases for J; bases not matched to a gene: 2. Germline CDR1 is MNHEY and CDR2 is SVGEGT. The CDR3 spans 15 residues. Written as DNA, the CDR3 is TGTGCCAGCAGTTACTCGCGGGGGATCTACAATGAGCAGTTCTTC. Its translation is CASSYSRGIYNEQFF.